The 13 T cell receptor beta chains listed next were all sequenced from one sample in a study of T-cell reconstitution after alpha-beta-depleted transplantation in children. The TCRbeta library incorporated unique molecular identifiers. TCRdb re-called the PCR reads through MiXCR, storing one row per CDR3 protein. The sample includes 120,000 or so distinct CDR3 sequences, over 9% of them seen just once. This sample comprised PBMCs from the stem cell graft donor, obtained from the stem cell graft. Receptors were obtained from a human donor who donated a stem cell graft to a child with acute lymphoblastic leukemia.

This clonotype was counted many times. The gene calls are TRBV3-1 and TRBJ2-3, with D unclear. Trimming removed 3 bases from V and 0 bases from J, with 1 base in between. CDR3 size: 12 residues. Germline CDR1 and CDR2: LGHDT and YNNKEL (reference sequence). As DNA, the CDR3 is TGTGCCAGCAGCCACAGCACAGATACGCAGTATTTT. Its protein product is CASSHSTDTQYF.

In its sample, this clonotype was seen many times. The chain recombines TRBV29-1 with TRBJ1-1; no clear D. The V gene's germline CDR1 is SQVTM and CDR2 ANQGSEA. The CDR3 is 14 amino acids. Trimming cost V 5 bases and J 0 bases, with 13 bases left between them. The CDR3 protein is CSVCQAPLNTEAFF. DNA of the CDR3: TGCAGCGTTTGCCAGGCCCCGTTGAACACTGAAGCTTTCTTT. Supplemented by reference TRBV29-1 and TRBJ1-1, the full variable domain reads SAVISQKPSRDICQRGTSLTIQCQVDSQVTMMFWYRQQPGQSLTLIATANQGSEATYESGFVIDKFPISRPNLTFSTLTVSNMSPEDSSIYLCSVCQAPLNTEAFFGQGTRLTVV.

This clonotype has ten or more counts. This chain connects TRBV27 to TRBJ1-1; 9 positions agree with TRBD1. The CDR3 is 13 amino acids. Trimming took 5 bases from V and 6 from J; bases not matched to a gene: 4. CDR1 is MNHEY, CDR2 SMNVEV, per germline (reference sequence). CDR3: CASSLDRGPEAFF. As DNA, the CDR3 is TGTGCCAGCAGTCTGGACAGGGGACCTGAAGCTTTCTTT.

There are many counts of this clonotype. This chain joins TRBV29-1 and TRBJ2-1, with unresolved D. Germline assignment: CDR1 SQVTM and CDR2 ANQGSEA. The CDR3 consists of 15 residues. V lost 4 bases and J lost 0, with 13 bases in between. The chain's CDR3 is CSVGSVINSYNEQFF. CDR3 in DNA: TGCAGCGTTGGATCAGTGATTAACTCCTACAATGAGCAGTTCTTC.

This clonotype was found many times. V is TRBV7-2 and J is TRBJ1-5, with D perhaps matching TRBD1 (6 bases). The germline V gene has CDR1 SGHTA and CDR2 FQGNSA. The CDR3 runs to 14 residues. Deletions cut 5 bases from V and 3 bases from J, with 11 bases between. The chain's CDR3 is CASSLDRFNQPQHF. CDR3 DNA: TGTGCCAGCAGCCTCGACAGGTTCAATCAGCCCCAGCATTTT.

This clonotype was recorded at least ten times. The chain's CDR3 is CASSWTGGFQETQYF. In DNA form, the CDR3 reads TGTGCCAGCAGTTGGACAGGGGGCTTCCAAGAGACCCAGTACTTC. The chain carries TRBV27 and TRBJ2-5, with 11 bases fitting TRBD1. There are 15 residues in the CDR3. Trimming removed 4 bases from V and 1 base from J; junction bases left unmatched: 2. Germline CDR1 is MNHEY and CDR2 is SMNVEV (reference sequence).

This clonotype has ten or more counts. CDR3 nucleotide sequence: TGCAGTGCTAAGCATCGGCAGGGGCTGAATGAGCAGTTCTTC. Translating gives CSAKHRQGLNEQFF. The chain links TRBV20-1 to TRBJ2-1; the D gene is possibly TRBD1 (6 bases). This CDR3 is 14 amino acids long. Germline V gene data show CDR1 as DFQATT and CDR2 as SNEGSKA (reference sequence). Trimming removed 4 bases from V and 7 bases from J, with 17 bases in between.

There are many counts of this clonotype. The DNA of the CDR3 is TGCGCCAGCAGCTTGGGGGCCTCAAACTCCTACAATGAGCAGTTCTTC. Protein sequence: CASSLGASNSYNEQFF. This chain links TRBV5-1 with TRBJ2-1; D ambiguous. This CDR3 has 16 residues. V lost 0 bases and J 0 bases, leaving 10 bases between the germline ends. Germline CDR1 SGHRS, CDR2 YFSETQ.

At least ten counts were recorded for this clonotype. J is TRBJ1-1 and V is TRBV4-1; 7 nucleotides agree with TRBD1. The V gene's germline CDR1 is MGHRA and CDR2 YSYEKL. With V trimmed by 0 bases and J by 0 bases, 4 bases remained unmatched. CDR3 size: 16 residues. CDR3 in amino acids: CASSQDTGQLNTEAFF. The CDR3 bases are TGCGCCAGCAGCCAAGACACGGGACAGCTGAACACTGAAGCTTTCTTT.

This rearrangement joins TRBV18 to TRBJ2-1; 14 bases are a match to TRBD2. Germline V gene data show CDR1 as KGHSH and CDR2 as LQKENI. V trimming: 3 bases; J trimming: 5 bases; junction bases outside the gene matches: 6. CDR3 length equals 17 residues. The DNA of the CDR3 is TGTGCCAGCTCACCCGCCCGACTAGCGGGGGGGAACAATGAGCAGTTCTTC. Translated, it gives CASSPARLAGGNNEQFF.

As for this clonotype: Being one base from a much bigger clone, this may be a read error. V usage is TRBV4-3 and J usage is TRBJ2-7, with a tentative D call TRBD2 (6 bases). The germline gives CDR1 LGHNA, CDR2 YSLEER. The CDR3 extends over 15 amino acids. The chain's CDR3 is CASSQGYIEAGKQYF. For the CDR3, the DNA is TGCGCCAGCAGTCAAGGGTATATTGAAGCGGGCAAGCAGTACTTC.

This clonotype has a count of ten or more. V is TRBV7-8 and J is TRBJ1-3; D remains unclear. The V gene lost 4 bases and the J gene lost 0 bases, with 13 bases spanning the gap. Germline V gene lookup returns CDR1 SGHVS and CDR2 FQNEAQ. CDR3 length: 16 amino acids. The CDR3, as DNA: TGTGCCAGCAGCTGGGAGGAATTCGTCTCTGGAAACACCATATATTTT. Encoded protein: CASSWEEFVSGNTIYF.

This clonotype was seen ten or more times. The V and J genes are TRBV7-9 and TRBJ2-1; a weak D match, TRBD1 (6 bases). The CDR3 loop spans 16 amino acids. In germline, CDR1 is SEHNR, CDR2 FQNEAQ (reference sequence). Trimming left V 7 bases short and J 6 bases short, with 22 bases between. The CDR3 region has the DNA TGTGCCAGCATCACTTCACCCAGGGGCAAGGTCAATGAGCAGTTCTTC. Its translation is CASITSPRGKVNEQFF.